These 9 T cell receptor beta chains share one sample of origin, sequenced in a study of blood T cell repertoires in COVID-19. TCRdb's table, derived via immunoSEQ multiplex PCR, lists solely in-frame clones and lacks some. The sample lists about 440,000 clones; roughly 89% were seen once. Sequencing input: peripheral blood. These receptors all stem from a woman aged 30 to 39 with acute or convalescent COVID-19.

This CDR3 reads CASTPLWGPPHTDTQYF. The CDR3 coding sequence is TGTGCCAGCACCCCTTTGTGGGGGCCCCCGCACACAGATACGCAGTATTTT. This sequence joins TRBV28 and TRBJ2-3; D is possibly TRBD1 (6 bases). CDR3 size: 17 residues. The V gene's germline CDR1 is MDHEN and CDR2 SYDVKM. Trimming pared 7 bases from V and 2 bases from J, leaving 22 bases between.

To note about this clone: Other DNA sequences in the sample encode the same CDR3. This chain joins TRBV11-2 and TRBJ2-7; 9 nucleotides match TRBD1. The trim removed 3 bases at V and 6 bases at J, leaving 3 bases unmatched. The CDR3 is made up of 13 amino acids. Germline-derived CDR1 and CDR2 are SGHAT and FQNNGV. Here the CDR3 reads CASSLGQGGEQYF. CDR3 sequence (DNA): TGTGCCAGCAGCTTGGGACAGGGTGGCGAGCAGTACTTC.

The CDR3 loop reads CASSFPGDEQYF. The CDR3 nucleotides read TGTGCCAGCAGCTTCCCGGGTGACGAGCAGTACTTC. This chain connects TRBV11-1 to TRBJ2-7; D not resolved. The germline V gene encodes CDR1 SGHAT and CDR2 FQDESV (reference sequence). V lost 3 bases and J lost 5, with 8 bases in between. This CDR3 spans 12 amino acids.

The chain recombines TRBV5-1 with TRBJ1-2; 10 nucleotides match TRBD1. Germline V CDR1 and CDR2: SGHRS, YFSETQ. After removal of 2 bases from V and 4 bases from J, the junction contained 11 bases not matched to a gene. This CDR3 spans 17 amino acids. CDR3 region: CASSFRQGAQGGYGYTF. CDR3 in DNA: TGCGCCAGCAGCTTCAGACAGGGGGCACAAGGGGGCTATGGCTACACCTTC.

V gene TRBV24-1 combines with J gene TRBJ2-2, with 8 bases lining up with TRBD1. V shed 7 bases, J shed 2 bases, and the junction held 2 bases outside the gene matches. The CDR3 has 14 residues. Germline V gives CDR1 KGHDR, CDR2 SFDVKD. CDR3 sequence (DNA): TGTGCCACCAGAGACAGGGGTAACACCGGGGAGCTGTTTTTT. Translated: CATRDRGNTGELFF.

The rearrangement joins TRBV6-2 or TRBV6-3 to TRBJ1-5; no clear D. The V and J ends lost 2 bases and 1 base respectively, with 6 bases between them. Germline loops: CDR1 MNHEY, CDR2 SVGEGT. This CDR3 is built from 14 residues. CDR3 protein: CASSYGQSNQPQHF. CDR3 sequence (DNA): TGTGCCAGCAGTTACGGGCAGAGCAATCAGCCCCAGCATTTT.

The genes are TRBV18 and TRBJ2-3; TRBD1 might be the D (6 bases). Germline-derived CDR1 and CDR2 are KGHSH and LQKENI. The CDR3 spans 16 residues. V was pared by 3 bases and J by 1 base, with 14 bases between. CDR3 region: CASSPKTSGGTDTQYF. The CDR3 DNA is TGTGCCAGCTCACCGAAGACTTCAGGGGGCACAGATACGCAGTATTTT.

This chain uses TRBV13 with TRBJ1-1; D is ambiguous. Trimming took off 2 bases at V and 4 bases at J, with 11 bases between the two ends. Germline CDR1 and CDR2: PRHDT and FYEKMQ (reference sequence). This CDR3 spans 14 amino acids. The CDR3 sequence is CASSLFGSGTEAFF. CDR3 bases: TGTGCCAGCAGCTTATTCGGTTCGGGCACTGAAGCTTTCTTT.

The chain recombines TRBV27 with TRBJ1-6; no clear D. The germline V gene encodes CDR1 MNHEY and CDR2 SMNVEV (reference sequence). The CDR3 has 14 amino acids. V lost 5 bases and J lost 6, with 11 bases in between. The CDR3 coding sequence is TGTGCCAGCAGTGGCGGGGTGCGTAATTCACCCCTCCACTTT. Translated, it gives CASSGGVRNSPLHF.